This entry is about one T cell receptor (beta chain). Its antigen is still unknown. Base qualities are not provided; no much larger clone lies one nucleotide away. Trimming removed 5 bases from V and 4 bases from J; the gene matches leave 8 bases unexplained. The germline V gene (reference sequence) yields MNHEY for CDR1 and SMNVEV for CDR2. Measured from the cysteine to the phenylalanine, the CDR3 is 16 residues long. The DNA shown is the 48-base CDR3, in frame from base 1. The data belong to a study of shared clonotypes between healthy human individuals (TCRdb year 2020). About the full investigation: The cohort comprised a couple of women and a few men aged 18 to 49 years. To estimate repertoire size and how much clonotypes are shared between individuals, the study performed deep sequencing of blood TCR repertoires from a handful of healthy adults. Per donor, three plates each were used for CD4 naive and CD4 memory, two for CD8 naive, and one for CD8 memory. Between about 0.8 and 9 billion PBMCs per donor were obtained by leukapheresis. To increase sequencing depth and limit assay-specific biases, TCR repertoire library preparation and sequencing were carried out by different laboratories using diverse techniques.

Results the study describes overall, beyond this receptor: Naive subsets generally had larger estimated clonotype richness than memory subsets did. Because the study included a small number of donors, the genetic and exposure-history diversity represented was limited. About 5% of naive CD4, roughly 3.5% of naive CD8, around 2.3% of memory CD4, and approximately 0.4% of memory CD8 clonotypes were shared across a handful of donors. Compared with non-shared clonotypes, the clonotypes found in all four sorted-subset donors had higher generation probabilities. Incomplete sequencing was indicated by rarefaction of sorted-subset datasets, despite the large sequencing depth. Only blood was sampled, and tissue TCR repertoires likely differ from those in blood. Based on pairwise subsampling, the degree of clonotype sharing among donors was expected to be affected by sequencing depth.

Using the deep immunoSEQ assay, TCR CDR3 regions were amplified from genomic DNA by multiplex PCR. For each cell subset, the extracted genomic DNA was distributed evenly across all wells of several immunoSEQ 96-well plates, and each plate served as one replicate. For sorted subsets, around 200 ng genomic DNA, equal to 30,000 or so T cell genomes, was loaded into each replicate PCR. Purified libraries were measured with a Qubit 3.0 fluorometer, size-checked on a Bioanalyzer 2100, and measured again with the KAPA Library Quantification kit. Each immunoSEQ 96-well plate was sequenced on its own single-read 150-cycle Illumina NextSeq 550 flow cell. The authors processed their data as follows. Because the immunoSEQ output included only junctional sequences and no quality scores, the filtering could not be the same as the filtering used for full-length reads. To assign V/J genes and CDR3, sequences were annotated against IMGT germline references using PyIR, a Python wrapper for IgBLAST v1.9. Reads were removed for weak V/J assignments (E-value above 1e-6), missing CDR3, stop codons, out-of-frame junctions, or ambiguous translated residues. V3J clonotypes were defined as sequences sharing an identical inferred V gene, J gene, and CDR3 amino acid sequence. Percentage overlap between repertoires was calculated by dividing the number of shared unique clonotypes by the size of the smaller repertoire. Three approaches were used to assess repertoire richness: RTK rarefaction, the Chao1 estimator, and Recon v2.1 estimates of unobserved clonotypes. Generation probabilities for all TCRbeta clonotypes obtained by the gDNA method from a handful of donors were computed using OLGA. The immuneACCESS repertoire file appears here via TCRdb, limited to in-frame rearrangements. These files lack a portion of the clones; in checked studies, under half of the deficit traces to unresolved V genes, and the cause of the others is not known. The V and J calls and clone size come from that table; D and trimming were worked out from the DNA. The table for this sample lists around 2,100,000 clones; just under 95% of them were counted only once. The ten largest clones add up to 1% to 1.5% of the sample.

CD8 naive samples were CD45RO-negative cells positively selected for CCR7, giving a CD45RA+CCR7+ population that excluded TemRA cells. The donors were healthy, HIV-negative adults with no recently reported acute infections or vaccinations. Only Caucasian adults living in Nashville, Tennessee, USA were represented among the donors. Blood was obtained by leukapheresis, after which PBMCs were separated by Ficoll-Histopaque density gradient centrifugation and cryopreserved in liquid nitrogen vapor phase. Analytical flow cytometry was used to check the purity and quantity of every magnetically sorted T cell population. Each sorted fraction had its genomic DNA isolated and then quantified by UV absorbance on a Nanodrop 2000c.

Sequencing was done on a sample of naive CD8+ T cells sorted from blood. The intended sense of this specimen's cell subset or site label: CD45RA+CCR7+. The chain is assembled from TRBV27 and TRBJ2-1, and 10 bases in between align with TRBD2. The sequence was collected from a man younger than 35 in good health. The nucleotide sequence is given as TGTGCCAGCAGTCCCTACGGGACTAGCGTGTACAATGAGCAGTTCTTC. This is translated as CASSPYGTSVYNEQFF.